These T cell receptor beta chains were read from a single sample in a study of T cell repertoires in cytomegalovirus infection. What these receptors recognize is not known. TCRdb reprocessed the reads with MiXCR, giving one entry per CDR3 protein. The sample has around 900,000 distinct CDR3 sequences; approximately 33% are singletons. The sequenced sample was cultured CD8+ T cells from PBMCs, obtained from culture after CMV antigen stimulation. The receptor source for this set is a human donor in good health (CMV status not recorded). Some clones in this sample may be carry-over from other donors' samples. Both conserved end residues are part of each CDR3. Each record gives: D gene, V gene, clone size, J gene, CDR3 protein, CDR3 DNA. The D gene is left open where the match is weak. Rows may omit the clone size; those that give it use once, few, many or a size class.

-	TRBV2	few	TRBJ1-1	CASSAAGRGTEAFF	TGTGCCAGCAGTGCTGCAGGGAGGGGAACTGAAGCTTTCTTT
-	TRBV7-9	-	TRBJ1-6	CASSLGNRGNNSPLHF	TGTGCCAGCAGCTTGGGCAATAGAGGGAATAATTCACCCCTCCACTTT
-	TRBV6-5	few	TRBJ1-4	CASSYVIRAERHEKLFF	TGTGCCAGCAGTTACGTTATCAGGGCAGAGAGGCATGAAAAACTGTTTTTT
-	TRBV29-1	-	TRBJ1-2	CSVDDRPQRHGYTF	TGCAGCGTTGACGACAGGCCGCAAAGACATGGCTACACCTTC
-	TRBV5-8	few	TRBJ1-5	CASSPAGAWGHQPQHF	TGTGCCAGCAGCCCAGCCGGGGCATGGGGCCATCAGCCCCAGCATTTT
-	TRBV7-9	many	TRBJ2-3	CASSLSDRRGADTQYF	TGTGCCAGCAGCTTATCTGACAGGAGAGGAGCTGATACGCAGTATTTT
-	TRBV6-1	-	TRBJ1-1	CASSERADPNTEAFF	TGTGCCAGCAGTGAACGGGCCGACCCGAACACTGAAGCTTTCTTT
-	TRBV7-8	many	TRBJ2-5	CASSLESGLQETQYF	TGTGCCAGCAGCTTAGAATCCGGACTACAAGAGACCCAGTACTTC
-	TRBV7-9	few	TRBJ2-3	CASSPPVSLGEATDTQYF	TGTGCCAGCAGCCCCCCCGTCTCTTTGGGGGAAGCCACAGATACGCAGTATTTT
-	TRBV4-1	-	TRBJ1-4	CASSQYSSTNEKLFF	TGCGCCAGCAGCCAATACAGTTCAACTAATGAAAAACTGTTTTTT
-	TRBV7-9	-	TRBJ2-3	CASSINEGGPTDTQYF	TGTGCCAGCAGCATAAACGAGGGGGGGCCTACAGATACGCAGTATTTT
-	TRBV7-8	many	TRBJ2-1	CASSRQEVVEFF	TGTGCCAGCAGTCGCCAGGAGGTGGTGGAGTTCTTC
-	TRBV7-9	many	TRBJ1-1	CASSTPQTGNTEAFF	TGTGCCAGCAGCACCCCTCAGACAGGGAACACTGAAGCTTTCTTT
TRBD1	TRBV4-1	few	TRBJ2-2	CASSQDLGQGYTGELFF	TGCGCCAGCAGCCAAGATTTGGGACAGGGGTACACCGGGGAGCTGTTTTTT
-	TRBV7-9	many	TRBJ1-2	CASFGRRGYTF	TGTGCCAGCTTCGGGAGACGCGGCTACACCTTC
-	TRBV6-6	few	TRBJ2-1	CASSLESRSYNEQFF	TGTGCCAGCAGTTTAGAAAGTAGGTCCTACAATGAGCAGTTCTTC
-	TRBV5-3	-	TRBJ2-1	CARSLGREDRMNEQFF	TGTGCCAGAAGCTTGGGTAGGGAGGATCGGATGAATGAGCAGTTCTTC
-	TRBV10-3	few	TRBJ1-1	CAISALGAEAFF	TGTGCCATCAGTGCCCTGGGCGCTGAAGCTTTCTTT
TRBD2	TRBV27	-	TRBJ2-1	CAGTGGTSGLNEQFF	TGTGCCGGCACTGGCGGGACTAGCGGACTCAATGAGCAGTTCTTC
-	TRBV4-1	many	TRBJ2-1	CASSQAPSGTPYNEQFF	TGCGCCAGCAGCCAGGCACCTTCTGGAACGCCCTACAATGAGCAGTTCTTC
TRBD2	TRBV7-3	-	TRBJ2-1	CASSLREGMEYNEQFF	TGTGCCAGCAGCTTAAGGGAGGGCATGGAGTACAATGAGCAGTTCTTC
-	TRBV19	-	TRBJ2-1	CASSTLLGNEQFF	TGTGCCAGTAGTACCCTGTTAGGAAATGAGCAGTTCTTC
TRBD1	TRBV11-2	once	TRBJ1-1	CASSADGTGNTEAFF	TGTGCCAGCAGCGCAGACGGGACAGGGAACACTGAAGCTTTCTTT
TRBD2	TRBV12-3/TRBV12-4	many	TRBJ2-1	CASSQRGNAGNEQFF	TGTGCCAGCAGTCAGCGGGGGAACGCGGGCAATGAGCAGTTCTTC
-	TRBV5-1	-	TRBJ2-7	CASSLEETDFYEQYF	TGCGCCAGCAGCTTGGAAGAGACAGACTTTTACGAGCAGTACTTC
-	TRBV7-8	few	TRBJ2-1	CASSLGLGPHNEQFF	TGTGCCAGCAGCTTAGGTCTGGGACCCCACAATGAGCAGTTCTTC